These T cell receptor beta chains were read from a single sample in a study of shared clonotypes between healthy human individuals. Only in-frame clones appear in the TCRdb table, and some are missing; sequencing was by immunoSEQ multiplex PCR. The repertoire holds almost 750,000 clones, with 55% to 75% as singletons. Sequencing was performed on memory CD4+ T cells sorted from blood. These receptors were obtained from a woman in her 30s in good health. Each CDR3 is given with its conserved first and last residue. The D gene is left open where the match is weak. Clone size appears in some rows only: once, few, many, or a class for an expanded clone.

J	size	V	D	CDR3	DNA
TRBJ2-7	NA	TRBV6-5	TRBD2	CASAEAGGSYEQYF	TGTGCCAGCGCTGAGGCGGGAGGGTCCTACGAGCAGTACTTC
TRBJ1-1	NA	TRBV19	NA	CASSTGRGGTEAFF	TGTGCCAGTAGTACGGGACGCGGGGGCACTGAAGCTTTCTTT
TRBJ2-5	once	TRBV10-1	NA	CASSEIGETQYF	TGCGCCAGCAGTGAAATTGGGGAGACCCAGTACTTC
TRBJ2-5	once	TRBV9	TRBD1	CASSVGTGGYQETQYF	TGTGCCAGCAGCGTAGGGACAGGGGGATATCAAGAGACCCAGTACTTC
TRBJ1-5	NA	TRBV6-6	NA	CASSYSTRDQPQHF	TGTGCCAGCAGTTACTCGACCCGAGATCAGCCCCAGCATTTT
TRBJ2-7	few	TRBV30	TRBD2	CAWNAPGLAGPPYEQYF	TGTGCCTGGAATGCCCCGGGACTAGCGGGACCCCCCTACGAGCAGTACTTC
TRBJ2-1	NA	TRBV9	NA	CASSPSVAEFNEQFF	TGTGCCAGCAGCCCCAGTGTAGCGGAGTTCAATGAGCAGTTCTTC
TRBJ1-5	few	TRBV5-4	NA	CASSLDKDQPQHF	TGTGCCAGCAGCTTGGACAAAGATCAGCCCCAGCATTTT
TRBJ2-5	NA	TRBV19	TRBD1	CASRSDRGQETQYF	TGTGCCAGTAGGTCGGACAGGGGCCAAGAGACCCAGTACTTC
TRBJ2-5	NA	TRBV10-3	TRBD2	CAISSGLAGGETQYF	TGTGCCATCAGTAGCGGGCTAGCGGGTGGGGAGACCCAGTACTTC
TRBJ2-1	NA	TRBV25-1	TRBD2	CASSPGTSGRSDEQFF	TGTGCCAGCAGTCCAGGGACTAGCGGGAGGTCGGATGAGCAGTTCTTC
TRBJ2-1	once	TRBV6-4	NA	CASSDSPGTGSYNEQFF	TGTGCCAGCAGTGACTCGCCCGGTACGGGGTCCTACAATGAGCAGTTCTTC
TRBJ2-1	once	TRBV6-4	TRBD2	CASSPLAGVFNEQFF	TGTGCCAGCAGTCCGCTAGCGGGAGTTTTTAATGAGCAGTTCTTC
TRBJ2-2	NA	TRBV23-1	NA	CASSPGRFVTGELFF	TGCGCCAGCAGTCCGGGACGCTTCGTTACCGGGGAGCTGTTTTTT
TRBJ1-5	few	TRBV5-5	TRBD1	CASSPWTTGNQPQHF	TGTGCCAGCAGCCCTTGGACGACAGGGAATCAGCCCCAGCATTTT
TRBJ2-1	few	TRBV18	NA	CASSPPSYNEQFF	TGTGCCAGCTCACCCCCCTCCTACAATGAGCAGTTCTTC
TRBJ2-7	once	TRBV18	TRBD1	CASSPGTDYEQYF	TGTGCCAGCTCGCCCGGGACAGACTACGAGCAGTACTTC
TRBJ2-7	NA	TRBV21-1	NA	CASRILLSYEQYF	TGTGCCAGCAGGATTCTCCTCTCCTACGAGCAGTACTTC
TRBJ1-6	NA	TRBV30	NA	CAWNRLDSPLHF	TGTGCCTGGAATCGGCTTGATTCACCCCTCCACTTT
TRBJ2-1	NA	TRBV30	NA	CAWRAGQNNEQFF	TGTGCCTGGAGGGCGGGACAGAACAATGAGCAGTTCTTC
TRBJ2-7	NA	TRBV21-1	NA	CASSPVGAGESNEQYF	TGTGCCAGCAGCCCCGTTGGGGCGGGAGAGTCAAACGAGCAGTACTTC
TRBJ2-7	NA	TRBV29-1	NA	CSVERIGVNEQYF	TGCAGCGTTGAACGTATAGGGGTGAACGAGCAGTACTTC
TRBJ1-2	NA	TRBV6-6	NA	CASTDRQADGYTF	TGTGCCAGCACCGATCGACAGGCAGATGGCTACACCTTC
TRBJ2-7	NA	TRBV7-9	NA	CASSLDADPFNYEQYF	TGTGCCAGCAGCTTAGATGCGGACCCATTCAACTACGAGCAGTACTTC
TRBJ1-1	NA	TRBV29-1	NA	CSVGLGSGNTEAFF	TGCAGCGTTGGTTTAGGGAGCGGGAACACTGAAGCTTTCTTT
TRBJ2-1	NA	TRBV6-5	NA	CASSSRLGGNEQFF	TGTGCCAGCAGTTCCCGACTAGGGGGGAATGAGCAGTTCTTC
TRBJ2-5	NA	TRBV7-2	NA	CASSASSHKEETQYF	TGTGCCAGCAGCGCATCCTCGCATAAAGAAGAGACCCAGTACTTC
TRBJ2-7	NA	TRBV2	TRBD2	CASSALAGELREQYF	TGTGCCAGCAGTGCACTAGCGGGAGAACTCCGCGAGCAGTACTTC
TRBJ2-3	NA	TRBV5-1	NA	CASSFVAIGTDTQYF	TGCGCCAGCAGCTTCGTAGCTATCGGCACAGATACGCAGTATTTT
TRBJ2-7	NA	TRBV2	TRBD1	CASRPGGGYEQYF	TGTGCCAGCAGACCAGGGGGCGGGTACGAGCAGTACTTC
TRBJ2-2	NA	TRBV5-1	NA	CASSLEQASNTGELFF	TGCGCCAGCAGCTTGGAACAGGCGTCGAACACCGGGGAGCTGTTTTTT
TRBJ2-7	NA	TRBV27	TRBD2	CASSVLAGLSYEQYF	TGTGCCAGCAGTGTCTTAGCGGGACTCTCCTACGAGCAGTACTTC
TRBJ2-7	NA	TRBV7-8	NA	CASSRHGPNTYEQYF	TGTGCCAGCAGCAGACACGGGCCCAACACCTACGAGCAGTACTTC
TRBJ2-7	NA	TRBV7-9	NA	CASSEGPGREQYF	TGTGCCAGCAGCGAGGGACCGGGGCGCGAGCAGTACTTC
TRBJ2-3	NA	TRBV27	TRBD2	CASSPGLAGGDTQYF	TGTGCCAGCAGTCCGGGACTAGCGGGAGGGGATACGCAGTATTTT
TRBJ2-1	NA	TRBV4-1	TRBD2	CASGSLAGGSNEQFF	TGCGCCAGCGGATCCCTGGCGGGAGGGAGCAATGAGCAGTTCTTC
TRBJ2-5	NA	TRBV5-1	NA	CASSPGTSQETQYF	TGCGCCAGCAGCCCAGGGACGAGTCAAGAGACCCAGTACTTC
TRBJ1-1	NA	TRBV14	NA	CASSLFRDAAEAFF	TGTGCCAGCAGCCTTTTCAGGGACGCTGCTGAAGCTTTCTTT
TRBJ2-7	NA	TRBV27	TRBD1	CASSFQRQGPEQYF	TGTGCCAGCAGTTTCCAACGACAGGGGCCCGAGCAGTACTTC
TRBJ1-1	few	TRBV4-1	NA	CASSPTRGSSEAFF	TGCGCCAGCAGCCCGACCAGAGGTAGCTCTGAAGCTTTCTTT